This T cell receptor beta chain was found in a study of blood T cell repertoires in COVID-19. How the authors handled the data: For nucleated cells, counts were estimated from reference gene primer amplification. Here immunoSEQ multiplex PCR was the method, and the copy in TCRdb shows in-frame clones only, minus some. The DNA gave D and trimming, while V, J and clone size come from that table. The sample lists 200,000 to 250,000 clones; 81% were seen once. In terms of age and location, participants ranged from roughly 18 to 100 years and lived in under 30 US areas. Participant reports of clinical history set cohort assignment. Germline V gene lookup returns CDR1 SQVTM and CDR2 ANQGSEA. The CDR3 is 11 residues long. V lost 6 bases, J lost 7 bases, and 12 bases lay in between.

The V gene is TRBV29-1, the J gene TRBJ1-1, with D perhaps TRBD1 (6 bases). Material for sequencing was PBMCs or T cells enriched from blood (not recorded which). The sequence came from a woman aged 45-59 years with acute COVID-19. CDR3 DNA sequence: TGCAGCGTGGGACAAATTAATGAAGCTTTCTTT. Protein product: CSVGQINEAFF.